These 3 T cell receptor beta chains originate from one sample sequenced in a study of early T cells in non-severe SARS-CoV-2 infection. TCRdb processed the 5' RACE reads anew with MiXCR; each CDR3 protein has one entry. Found here are some 45,000 distinct CDR3 sequences, roughly 7% of them singletons; the top ten hold around 7.9%. The source material was whole blood. The receptor set was obtained from an adult who was a healthcare worker with PCR-confirmed SARS-CoV-2 infection or an uninfected control (not recorded which).

This sequence joins TRBV20-1 and TRBJ1-2, with D unresolved. Deletions cut 3 bases from V and 1 base from J, with 9 bases between. Germline CDR1 reads DFQATT; CDR2 reads SNEGSKA (reference sequence). The CDR3 loop spans 13 amino acids. CDR3 protein: CSASFLGNYGYTF. The CDR3 DNA reads TGCAGTGCTAGTTTTCTGGGTAACTATGGCTACACCTTC.

This clonotype was seen repeatedly, ten times or more. This chain joins TRBV18 and TRBJ1-5; weak D call: TRBD1 (5 bases). The CDR3 contains 15 residues. Germline V lookup: CDR1 KGHSH, CDR2 LQKENI. Trimming cost V 1 base and J 7 bases, with 14 bases left between them. This CDR3 is CASSPLRGGRQPQHF. CDR3 DNA: TGTGCCAGCTCACCACTGAGGGGAGGAAGACAGCCCCAGCATTTT.

V usage is TRBV7-8 and J usage is TRBJ1-2; TRBD1 is a possible D gene (5 bases). The germline gives CDR1 SGHVS, CDR2 FQNEAQ. The germline V and J ends were trimmed by 2 bases and 8 bases, with 12 bases remaining between them. This CDR3 is built from 13 residues. CDR3 in DNA: TGTGCCAGCAGCTTAATTGTCGGGGACGGCTACACCTTC. Translation gives CASSLIVGDGYTF.